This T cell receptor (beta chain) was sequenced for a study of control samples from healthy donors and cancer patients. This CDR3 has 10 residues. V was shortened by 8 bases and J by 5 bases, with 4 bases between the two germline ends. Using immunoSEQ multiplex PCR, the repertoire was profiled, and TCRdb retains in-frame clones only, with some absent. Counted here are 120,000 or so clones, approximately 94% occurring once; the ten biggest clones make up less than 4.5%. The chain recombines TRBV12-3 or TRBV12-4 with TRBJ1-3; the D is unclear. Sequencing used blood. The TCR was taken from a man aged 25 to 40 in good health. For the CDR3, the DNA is TGTGCCAGCTCGAGAAACACCATATATTTT. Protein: CASSRNTIYF.